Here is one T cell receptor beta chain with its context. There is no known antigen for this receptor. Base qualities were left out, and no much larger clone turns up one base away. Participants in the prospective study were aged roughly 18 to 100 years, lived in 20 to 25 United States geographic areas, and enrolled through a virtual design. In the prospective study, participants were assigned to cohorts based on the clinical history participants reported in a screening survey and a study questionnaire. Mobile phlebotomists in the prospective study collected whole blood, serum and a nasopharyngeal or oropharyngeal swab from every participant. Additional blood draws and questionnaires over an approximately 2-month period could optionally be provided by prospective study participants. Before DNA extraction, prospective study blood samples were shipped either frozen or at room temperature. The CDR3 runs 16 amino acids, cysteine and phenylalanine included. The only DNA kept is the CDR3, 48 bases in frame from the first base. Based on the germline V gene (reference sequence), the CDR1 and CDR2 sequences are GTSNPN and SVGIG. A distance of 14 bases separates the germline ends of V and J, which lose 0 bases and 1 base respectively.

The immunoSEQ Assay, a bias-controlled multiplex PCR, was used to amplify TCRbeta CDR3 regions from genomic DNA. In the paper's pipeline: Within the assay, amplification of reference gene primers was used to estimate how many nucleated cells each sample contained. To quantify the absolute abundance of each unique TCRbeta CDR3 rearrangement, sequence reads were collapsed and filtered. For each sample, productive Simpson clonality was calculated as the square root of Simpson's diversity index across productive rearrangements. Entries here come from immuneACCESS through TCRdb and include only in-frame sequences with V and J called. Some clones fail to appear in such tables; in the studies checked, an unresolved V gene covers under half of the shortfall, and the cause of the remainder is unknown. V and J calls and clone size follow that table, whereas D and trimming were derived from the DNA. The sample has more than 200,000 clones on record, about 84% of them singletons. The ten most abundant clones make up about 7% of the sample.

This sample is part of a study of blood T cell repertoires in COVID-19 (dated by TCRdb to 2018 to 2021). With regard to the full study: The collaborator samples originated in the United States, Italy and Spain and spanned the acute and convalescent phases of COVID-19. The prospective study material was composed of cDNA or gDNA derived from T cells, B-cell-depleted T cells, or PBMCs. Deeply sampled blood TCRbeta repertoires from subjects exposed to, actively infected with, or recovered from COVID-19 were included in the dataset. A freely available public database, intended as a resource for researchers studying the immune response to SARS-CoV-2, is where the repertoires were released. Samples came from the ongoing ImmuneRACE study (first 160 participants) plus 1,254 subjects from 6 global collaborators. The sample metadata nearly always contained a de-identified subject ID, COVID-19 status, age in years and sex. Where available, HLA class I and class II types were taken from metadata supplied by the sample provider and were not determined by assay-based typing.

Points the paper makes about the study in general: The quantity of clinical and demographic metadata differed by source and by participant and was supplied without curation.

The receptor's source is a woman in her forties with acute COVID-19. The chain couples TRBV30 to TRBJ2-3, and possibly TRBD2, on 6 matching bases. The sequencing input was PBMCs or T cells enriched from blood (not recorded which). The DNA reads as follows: TGTGCCTGGAGTGTACCGGAGCGGGCCGGCACAGATACGCAGTATTTT. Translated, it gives CAWSVPERAGTDTQYF.